Listed here are 20 T cell receptor beta chains from one sample, sequenced in a study of cytomegalovirus exposure and HLA in healthy donors. Vbeta (60) and Jbeta (13) primers were used in the PCR. Libraries were prepared by immunoSEQ multiplex PCR; TCRdb keeps only in-frame clonotypes and omits some of them. The sample shows 150,000 to 200,000 clones, about 90% of them seen only once. The material sequenced was PBMCs. The receptors were sampled from a girl under three years old in good health and CMV-seronegative.

The chain is built from TRBV6-1 and TRBJ2-1; 7 bases are shared with TRBD2. This CDR3 comprises 13 residues. V gave up 6 bases and J gave up 9 bases; unmatched junction bases: 8. CDR1 is MNHNS and CDR2 is SASEGT in the germline V gene. This chain's CDR3 is CASRPTSDAEQFF. CDR3 coding DNA: TGTGCCAGCAGACCCACTAGCGATGCTGAGCAGTTCTTC.

This chain connects TRBV7-6 to TRBJ2-7; possible D gene TRBD1, 5 bases. Germline CDR1 SGHVS, CDR2 FNYEAQ. Between the trimmed V and J ends, which lost 2 bases and 1 base, there was a span of 12 bases. The CDR3 sequence is 15 residues long. The CDR3 region is CASSLYQGLSYEQYF. The CDR3 DNA reads as TGTGCCAGCAGCTTATATCAGGGCCTATCCTACGAGCAGTACTTC.

The genes are TRBV7-8 and TRBJ2-4; 15 nucleotides agree with TRBD2. In germline, CDR1 is SGHVS, CDR2 FQNEAQ. Trimming at V came to 4 bases and at J to 0 bases, leaving 7 bases not matched to a gene. CDR3 length equals 19 residues. The CDR3 nucleotides are TGTGCCAGCAGCTCTGGACTAGCGGGAGGGGCCCTAGCCAAAAACATTCAGTACTTC. Residues: CASSSGLAGGALAKNIQYF. Combining the CDR3 with reference TRBV7-8 and TRBJ2-4 gives the whole variable domain GAGVSQSPRYKVAKRGQDVALRCDPISGHVSLFWYQQALGQGPEFLTYFQNEAQLDKSGLPSDRFFAERPEGSVSTLKIQRTQQEDSAVYLCASSSGLAGGALAKNIQYFGAGTRLSVL.

The chain links TRBV5-8 to TRBJ2-3; TRBD2 agrees at 14 bases. With 2 bases clipped from V and 0 bases from J, the junction kept 2 bases outside the gene matches. From germline, CDR1 is SGHTS and CDR2 YDEGEE. This CDR3 region has 17 residues. CDR3: CASSLGTSGRSTDTQYF. The CDR3 DNA follows: TGTGCCAGCAGCTTAGGGACTAGCGGGAGAAGCACAGATACGCAGTATTTT.

J is TRBJ2-1 and V is TRBV9; possibly TRBD2 for D (6 bases). This CDR3 has 15 amino acids. Germline V CDR1 and CDR2: SGDLS, YYNGEE. The V end lost 2 bases, the J end lost 5 bases, and 14 bases lay between the germline ends. CDR3 protein: CASSVGGKGDNEQFF. The CDR3 region has the DNA TGTGCCAGCAGCGTGGGCGGGAAAGGGGACAATGAGCAGTTCTTC.

The CDR3 DNA follows: TGTGCCCGGGGGGGTTGGTGGGGGGGCGCGTACTATGGCTACACCTTC. Translated: CARGGWWGGAYYGYTF. The rearrangement links TRBV30 to TRBJ1-2, with a tentative D call TRBD1 (6 bases). The V end was cut by 8 bases, the J end by 3 bases, with 25 bases between. This CDR3 has 16 residues. Germline values: CDR1 GTSNPN, CDR2 SVGIG (reference sequence).

The chain's CDR3 is CASSPDRSSGNTIYF. Here the CDR3 DNA reads TGTGCCAGCTCACCGGACAGGTCCTCTGGAAACACCATATATTTT. The chain couples TRBV18 to TRBJ1-3; 7 positions agree with TRBD1. This CDR3 is built from 15 residues. Trimming took 3 bases from V and 0 from J; bases not matched to a gene: 2. Germline V gene lookup returns CDR1 KGHSH and CDR2 LQKENI.

This clone was seen once. This sequence joins TRBV7-3 and TRBJ2-1; D ambiguous. Trimming stripped 2 bases from V and 9 bases from J, with 5 bases between. Looked up from germline, CDR1 is SGHTA and CDR2 is FQGTGA. The CDR3 sequence is 11 residues long. DNA for the CDR3: TGTGCCAGCAGCTTACTCGGTGAGCAGTTCTTC. As protein: CASSLLGEQFF.

This chain uses TRBV27 with TRBJ2-7, with D possibly being TRBD2 (5 bases). V lost 5 bases, J lost 0 bases, and 14 bases lay in between. The CDR3 consists of 15 residues. Germline-derived CDR1 and CDR2 are MNHEY and SMNVEV (reference sequence). In DNA form, the CDR3 reads TGTGCCAGCAGTGCCGAGGGAGCCCCCTCCTACGAGCAGTACTTC. Amino acid sequence: CASSAEGAPSYEQYF.

The chain combines TRBV4-3 with TRBJ2-7, with 13 bases fitting TRBD2. The germline gives CDR1 LGHNA, CDR2 YSLEER. The J segment lost 6 bases and the V segment lost 2 bases, leaving 7 bases of the junction unmatched. The CDR3 has 16 amino acids. CDR3 DNA sequence: TGCGCCAGCAGCCAACTGAGGACTAGCGGGAGAGGCGAGCAGTACTTC. This translates into CASSQLRTSGRGEQYF.

This chain links TRBV19 with TRBJ1-2; weak D call: TRBD1 (6 bases). The length of the CDR3 is 12 residues. Germline CDR1 and CDR2: LNHDA and SQIVND (reference sequence). V gave up 7 bases and J gave up 13 bases, with 19 bases separating them. CDR3 sequence reads: CASKQGALVATF. In DNA, the CDR3 is TGTGCCAGTAAACAGGGCGCTTTGGTGGCCACCTTC.

The V call is TRBV19, the J call TRBJ2-5, with unresolved D. V lost 5 bases and J 2 bases, leaving 24 bases between the germline ends. CDR1 and CDR2 (germline): LNHDA, SQIVND (reference sequence). CDR3 length: 18 residues. CDR3 protein: CASSDLRSRVARQETQYF. CDR3 DNA sequence: TGTGCCAGTAGTGACCTTCGGTCGAGAGTTGCTAGGCAAGAGACCCAGTACTTC. The entire variable domain, with the rest obtained from reference TRBV19 and TRBJ2-5, is as follows: DGGITQSPKYLFRKEGQNVTLSCEQNLNHDAMYWYRQDPGQGLRLIYYSQIVNDFQKGDIAEGYSVSREKKESFPLTVTSAQKNPTAFYLCASSDLRSRVARQETQYFGPGTRLLVL.

The rearrangement joins TRBV20-1 to TRBJ1-2, with D tentatively TRBD1 (5 bases). Trimming removed 4 bases at V and 5 bases at J, with 8 bases between. The CDR3 covers 11 residues. Per germline, CDR1 DFQATT and CDR2 SNEGSKA (reference sequence). DNA of the CDR3: TGCAGTGCTAAAGGACAATATGGCTACACCTTC. This gives the protein CSAKGQYGYTF.

The chain links TRBV5-1 to TRBJ2-3; 9 positions match TRBD1. Germline-derived CDR1 and CDR2 are SGHRS and YFSETQ. V gave up 0 bases and J gave up 2 bases; unmatched junction bases: 4. The CDR3 runs to 16 residues. CDR3 DNA: TGCGCCAGCAGCTTGGGCACAGGGGGCCCCACAGATACGCAGTATTTT. Residues: CASSLGTGGPTDTQYF.

The V and J genes are TRBV5-1 and TRBJ2-7; D may be TRBD1 (6 bases). The germline gives CDR1 SGHRS, CDR2 YFSETQ. The germline V and J ends were trimmed by 4 bases and 2 bases, with 16 bases remaining between them. The CDR3 has 15 residues. The CDR3 spells CASSRIHRDPYEQYF. DNA of the CDR3: TGCGCCAGCAGCCGAATCCACAGGGACCCCTACGAGCAGTACTTC.

The chain uses TRBV2 and TRBJ2-2; a possible D gene is TRBD2 (6 bases). This CDR3 has 13 residues. CDR1 is SNHLY and CDR2 is FYNNEI in the germline V gene. V gave up 4 bases and J gave up 7 bases, with 10 bases separating them. The CDR3 nucleotides read TGTGCCAGCAGTGCACCGACTAGCGGGGAGCTGTTTTTT. Translation gives CASSAPTSGELFF.

This CDR3 is CASSLGEGYEQYF. CDR3 in DNA: TGTGCCAGCAGCTTAGGGGAGGGCTACGAGCAGTACTTC. The rearrangement links TRBV11-1 to TRBJ2-7; 7 bases map to TRBD2. The CDR3 contains 13 residues. The germline V gene has CDR1 SGHAT and CDR2 FQDESV (reference sequence). V trimming: 1 base; J trimming: 3 bases; junction bases outside the gene matches: 0.

This clone was seen just once. J is TRBJ2-5 and V is TRBV5-3, with TRBD1 matching over 8 bases. TRBV5-3 is assigned to the ORF class and has an uncertain function. The length of the CDR3 is 15 residues. V lost 3 bases, J lost 2 bases, and 6 bases stayed unmatched. The CDR3 here is CARSWDRRKQETQYF. As DNA, the CDR3 is TGTGCCAGAAGCTGGGACAGGAGGAAACAAGAGACCCAGTACTTC.

V and J are TRBV5-6 and TRBJ2-5, with TRBD2 as a possible D gene (5 bases). The end of the DNA aligns better with TRBJ2-7, so the J call may be wrong. The CDR3 runs to 15 residues. Looked up from germline, CDR1 is SGHDT and CDR2 is YYEEEE. CDR3 sequence: CASSLGGLTSYEQYF. CDR3 in DNA: TGTGCCAGCAGCTTGGGAGGGTTGACCTCCTACGAGCAGTACTTC.

The rearrangement links TRBV19 to TRBJ2-2, with 9 bases identical to TRBD1. The CDR3 spans 15 residues. Germline CDR1 LNHDA, CDR2 SQIVND (reference sequence). V was pared by 0 bases and J by 7 bases, with 3 bases of the junction left unmatched. Here the CDR3 DNA reads TGTGCCAGTAGTATAGAGGACAGGGGAATCGGGGAGCTGTTTTTT. Its translation is CASSIEDRGIGELFF.